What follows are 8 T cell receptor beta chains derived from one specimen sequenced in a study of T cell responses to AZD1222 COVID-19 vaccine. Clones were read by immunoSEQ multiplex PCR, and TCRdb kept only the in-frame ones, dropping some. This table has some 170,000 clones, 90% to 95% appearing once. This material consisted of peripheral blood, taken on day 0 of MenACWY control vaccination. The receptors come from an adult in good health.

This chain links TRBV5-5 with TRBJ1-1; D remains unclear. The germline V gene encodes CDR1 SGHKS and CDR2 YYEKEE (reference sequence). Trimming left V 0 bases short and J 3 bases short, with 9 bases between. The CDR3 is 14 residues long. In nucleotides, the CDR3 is TGTGCCAGCAGCTTGGGGAACCGGGACACTGAAGCTTTCTTT. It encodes CASSLGNRDTEAFF.

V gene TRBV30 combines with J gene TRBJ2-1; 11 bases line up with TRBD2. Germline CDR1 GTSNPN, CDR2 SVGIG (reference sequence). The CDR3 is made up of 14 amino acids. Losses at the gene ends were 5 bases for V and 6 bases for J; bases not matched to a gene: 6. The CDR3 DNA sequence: TGTGCCTGGTCTAGCGGGAGGCCCCCCAATGAGCAGTTCTTC. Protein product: CAWSSGRPPNEQFF. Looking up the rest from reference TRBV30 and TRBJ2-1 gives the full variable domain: SQTIHQWPATLVQPVGSPLSLECTVEGTSNPNLYWYRQAAGRGLQLLFYSVGIGQISSEVPQNLSASRPQDRQFILSSKKLLLSDSGFYLCAWSSGRPPNEQFFGPGTRLTVL.

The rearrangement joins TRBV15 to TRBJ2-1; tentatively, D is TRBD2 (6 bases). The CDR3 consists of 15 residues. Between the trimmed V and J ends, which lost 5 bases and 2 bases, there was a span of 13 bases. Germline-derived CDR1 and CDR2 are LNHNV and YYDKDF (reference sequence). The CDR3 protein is CATSRRTGAYNEQFF. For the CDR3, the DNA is TGTGCCACCAGCCGCCGGACGGGAGCCTACAATGAGCAGTTCTTC.

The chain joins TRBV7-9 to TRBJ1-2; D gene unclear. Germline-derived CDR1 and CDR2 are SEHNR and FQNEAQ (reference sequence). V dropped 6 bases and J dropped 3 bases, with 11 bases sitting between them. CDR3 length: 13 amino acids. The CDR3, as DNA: TGTGCCAGCAGACCGGACGGAGACTATGGCTACACCTTC. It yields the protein CASRPDGDYGYTF.

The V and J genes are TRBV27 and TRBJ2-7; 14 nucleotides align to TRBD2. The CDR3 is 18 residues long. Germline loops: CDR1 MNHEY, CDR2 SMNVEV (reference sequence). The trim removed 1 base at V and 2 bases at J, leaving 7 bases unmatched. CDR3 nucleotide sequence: TGTGCCAGCAGTTTATATGCGGGGACTAGCGGGAGAACCTACGAGCAGTACTTC. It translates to CASSLYAGTSGRTYEQYF.

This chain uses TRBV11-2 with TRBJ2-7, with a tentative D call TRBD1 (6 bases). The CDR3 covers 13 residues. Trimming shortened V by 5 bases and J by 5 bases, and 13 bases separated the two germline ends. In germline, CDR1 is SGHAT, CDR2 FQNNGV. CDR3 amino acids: CASSQDRLDEQYF. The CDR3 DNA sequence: TGTGCCAGCAGCCAGGACAGATTGGACGAGCAGTACTTC.

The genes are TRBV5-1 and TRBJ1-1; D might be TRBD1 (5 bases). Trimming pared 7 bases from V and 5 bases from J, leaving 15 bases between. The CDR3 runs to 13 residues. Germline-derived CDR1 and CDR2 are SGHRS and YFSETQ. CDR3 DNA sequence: TGCGCCAGCCGAAGCACGGGGCGGACTGAAGCTTTCTTT. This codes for CASRSTGRTEAFF. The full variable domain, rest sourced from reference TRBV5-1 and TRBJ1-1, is KAGVTQTPRYLIKTRGQQVTLSCSPISGHRSVSWYQQTPGQGLQFLFEYFSETQRNKGNFPGRFSGRQFSNSRSEMNVSTLELGDSALYLCASRSTGRTEAFFGQGTRLTVV.

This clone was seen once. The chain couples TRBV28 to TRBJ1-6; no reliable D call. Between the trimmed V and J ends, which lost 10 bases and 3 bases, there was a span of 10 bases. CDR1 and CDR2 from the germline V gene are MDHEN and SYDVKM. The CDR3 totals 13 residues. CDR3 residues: CATHAIYNSPLHF. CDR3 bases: TGTGCCACCCACGCCATCTATAATTCACCCCTCCACTTT.